The T cell receptor (beta chain) described here comes from a study of cytomegalovirus exposure and HLA in healthy donors. Study results and caveats: Earlier analysis found most TCR beta V segments productive about 87% or about 30% of the time.

V was clipped by 5 bases and J by 0 bases, with 7 bases between them. The CDR3 extends over 13 amino acids. Germline CDR1 and CDR2: MNHEY and SMNVEV (reference sequence). The PCR made use of 60 Vbeta and 13 Jbeta primers. TCRdb's table, derived via immunoSEQ multiplex PCR, lists solely in-frame clones and lacks some. The sample yields roughly 100,000 clones, around 68% seen once. Unrecorded immune exposures were likely, despite nominal health at sampling. With respect to this clone: The target antigen is unknown.

Sequenced material: PBMCs. The V and J genes are TRBV27 and TRBJ1-1; D is ambiguous. This receptor was obtained from a human donor in good health. Here the CDR3 reads CASSLVMNTEAFF. The CDR3 nucleotides are TGTGCCAGCAGTCTCGTTATGAACACTGAAGCTTTCTTT.